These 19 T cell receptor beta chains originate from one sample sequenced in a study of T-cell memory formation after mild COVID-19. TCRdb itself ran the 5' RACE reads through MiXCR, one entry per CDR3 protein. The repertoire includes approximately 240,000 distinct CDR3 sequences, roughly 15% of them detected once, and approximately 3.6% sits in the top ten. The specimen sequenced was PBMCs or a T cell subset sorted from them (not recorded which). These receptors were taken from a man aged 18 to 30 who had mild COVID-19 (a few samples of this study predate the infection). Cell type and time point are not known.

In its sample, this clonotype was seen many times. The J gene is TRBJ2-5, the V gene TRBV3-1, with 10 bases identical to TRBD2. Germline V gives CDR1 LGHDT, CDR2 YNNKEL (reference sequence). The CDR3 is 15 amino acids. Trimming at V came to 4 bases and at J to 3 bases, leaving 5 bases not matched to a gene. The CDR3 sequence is CASSPPGLAKETQYF. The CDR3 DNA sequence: TGTGCCAGCAGCCCACCGGGACTAGCGAAAGAGACCCAGTACTTC.

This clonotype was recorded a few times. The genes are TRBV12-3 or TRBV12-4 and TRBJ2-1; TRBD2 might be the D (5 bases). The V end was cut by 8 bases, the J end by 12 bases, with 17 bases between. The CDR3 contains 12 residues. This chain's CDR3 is CASSEGVLGQFF. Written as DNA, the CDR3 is TGTGCCAGCTCCGAGGGTGTTCTCGGGCAGTTCTTC.

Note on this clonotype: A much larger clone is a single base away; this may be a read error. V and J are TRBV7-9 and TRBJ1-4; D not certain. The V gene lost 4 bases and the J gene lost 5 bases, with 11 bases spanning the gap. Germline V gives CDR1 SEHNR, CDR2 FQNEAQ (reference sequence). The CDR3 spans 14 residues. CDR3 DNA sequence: TGTGCCAGCAGCTCCACAACGGCAAATGAAAAACTGTTTTTT. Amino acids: CASSSTTANEKLFF.

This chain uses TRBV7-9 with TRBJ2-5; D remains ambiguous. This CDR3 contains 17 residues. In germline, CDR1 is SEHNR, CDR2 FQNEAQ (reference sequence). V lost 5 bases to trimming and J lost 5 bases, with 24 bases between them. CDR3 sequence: CASSPPGSPTGPETQYF. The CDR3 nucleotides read TGTGCCAGCAGCCCCCCGGGCTCCCCAACCGGACCCGAGACCCAGTACTTC.

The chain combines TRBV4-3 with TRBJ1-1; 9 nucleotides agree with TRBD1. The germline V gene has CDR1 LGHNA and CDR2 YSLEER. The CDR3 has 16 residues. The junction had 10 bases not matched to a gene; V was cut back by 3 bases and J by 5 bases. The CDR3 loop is CASSHYSGTGKTEAFF. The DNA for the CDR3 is TGCGCCAGCAGCCATTACTCCGGGACAGGGAAAACTGAAGCTTTCTTT.

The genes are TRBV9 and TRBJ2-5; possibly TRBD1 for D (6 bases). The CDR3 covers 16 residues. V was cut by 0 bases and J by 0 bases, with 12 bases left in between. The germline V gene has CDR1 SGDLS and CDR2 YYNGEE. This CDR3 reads CASSVGWGQDQETQYF. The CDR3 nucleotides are TGTGCCAGCAGCGTAGGGTGGGGGCAGGACCAAGAGACCCAGTACTTC. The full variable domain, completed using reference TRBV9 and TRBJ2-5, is DSGVTQTPKHLITATGQRVTLRCSPRSGDLSVYWYQQSLDQGLQFLIQYYNGEERAKGNILERFSAQQFPDLHSELNLSSLELGDSALYFCASSVGWGQDQETQYFGPGTRLLVL.

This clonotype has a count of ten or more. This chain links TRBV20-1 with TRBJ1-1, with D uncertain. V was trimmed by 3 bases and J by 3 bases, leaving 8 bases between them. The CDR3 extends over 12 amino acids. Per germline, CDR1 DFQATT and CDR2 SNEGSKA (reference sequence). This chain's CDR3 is CSARVRDTEAFF. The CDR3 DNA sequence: TGCAGTGCTAGGGTTCGCGACACTGAAGCTTTCTTT.

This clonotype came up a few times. CDR3: CASSPKGVGTDTQYF. The CDR3 DNA is TGTGCCAGCAGCCCAAAGGGGGTCGGCACAGATACGCAGTATTTT. This chain uses TRBV7-9 with TRBJ2-3, with D perhaps matching TRBD1 (6 bases). There are 15 residues in the CDR3. From germline, CDR1 is SEHNR and CDR2 FQNEAQ (reference sequence). V was shortened by 5 bases and J by 1 base, with 13 bases between the two germline ends.

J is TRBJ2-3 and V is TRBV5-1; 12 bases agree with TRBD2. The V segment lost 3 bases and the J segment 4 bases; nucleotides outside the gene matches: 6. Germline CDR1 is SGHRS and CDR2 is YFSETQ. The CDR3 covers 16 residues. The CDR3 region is CASSSLLAGGSDTQYF. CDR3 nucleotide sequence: TGCGCCAGCAGCTCGTTACTAGCGGGGGGCTCAGATACGCAGTATTTT.

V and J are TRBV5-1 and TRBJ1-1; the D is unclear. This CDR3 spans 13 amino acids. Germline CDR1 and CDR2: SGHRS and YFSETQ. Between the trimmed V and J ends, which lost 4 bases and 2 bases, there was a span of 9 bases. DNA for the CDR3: TGCGCCAGCAGCCCGTCAAGTAACACTGAAGCTTTCTTT. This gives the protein CASSPSSNTEAFF.

For the CDR3, the DNA is TGTGCCACCCCGGGAAAGGGGGTGAGTTCCTATGGCTACACCTTC. Its translation is CATPGKGVSSYGYTF. This chain connects TRBV2 to TRBJ1-2, with D perhaps TRBD1 (6 bases). The CDR3 loop spans 15 amino acids. Trimming cost V 10 bases and J 4 bases, with 22 bases left between them. CDR1 and CDR2 (germline): SNHLY, FYNNEI.

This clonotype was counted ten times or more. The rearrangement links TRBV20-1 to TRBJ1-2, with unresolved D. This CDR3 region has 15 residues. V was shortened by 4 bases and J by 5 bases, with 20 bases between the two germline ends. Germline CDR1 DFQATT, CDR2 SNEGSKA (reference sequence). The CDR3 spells CSATSDRTHLYGYTF. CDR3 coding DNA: TGCAGTGCTACTTCAGACCGTACCCACCTGTATGGCTACACCTTC.

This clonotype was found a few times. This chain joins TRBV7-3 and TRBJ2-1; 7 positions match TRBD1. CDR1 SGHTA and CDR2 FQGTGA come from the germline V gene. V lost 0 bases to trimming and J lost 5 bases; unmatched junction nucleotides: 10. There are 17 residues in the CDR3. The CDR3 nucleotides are TGTGCCAGCAGCTTAACGTTTGACAGGGCGCGGGACAATGAGCAGTTCTTC. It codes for CASSLTFDRARDNEQFF.

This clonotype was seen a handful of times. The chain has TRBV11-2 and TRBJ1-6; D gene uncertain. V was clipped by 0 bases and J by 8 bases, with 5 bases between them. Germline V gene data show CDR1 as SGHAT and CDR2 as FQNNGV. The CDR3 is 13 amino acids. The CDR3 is CASSLETDSPLHF. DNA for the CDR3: TGTGCCAGCAGCTTAGAGACGGATTCACCCCTCCACTTT.

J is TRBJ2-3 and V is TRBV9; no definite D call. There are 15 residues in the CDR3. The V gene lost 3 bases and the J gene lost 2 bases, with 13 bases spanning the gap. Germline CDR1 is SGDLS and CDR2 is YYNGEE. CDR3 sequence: CASSALAWFTDTQYF. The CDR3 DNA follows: TGTGCCAGCAGCGCCTTGGCCTGGTTCACAGATACGCAGTATTTT.

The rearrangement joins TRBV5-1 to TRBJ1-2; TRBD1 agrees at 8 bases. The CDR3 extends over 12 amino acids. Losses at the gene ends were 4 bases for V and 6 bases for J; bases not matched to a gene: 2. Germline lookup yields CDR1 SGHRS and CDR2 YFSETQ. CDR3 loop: CASSAQGDGYTF. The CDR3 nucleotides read TGCGCCAGCAGCGCACAGGGGGATGGCTACACCTTC.

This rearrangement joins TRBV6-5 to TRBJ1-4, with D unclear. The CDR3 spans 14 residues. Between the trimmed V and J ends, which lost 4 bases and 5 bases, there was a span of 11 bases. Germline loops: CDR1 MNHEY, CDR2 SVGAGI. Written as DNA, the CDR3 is TGTGCCAGCAGTTCCTATCAGGCGAATGAAAAACTGTTTTTT. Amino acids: CASSSYQANEKLFF.

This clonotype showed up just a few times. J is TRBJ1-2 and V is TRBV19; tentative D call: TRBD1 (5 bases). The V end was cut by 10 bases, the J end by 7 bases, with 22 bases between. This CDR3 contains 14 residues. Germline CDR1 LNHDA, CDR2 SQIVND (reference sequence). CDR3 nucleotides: TGTGCCACCCGGGGGGGGACGTCTATCTTTGGCTACACCTTC. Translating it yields CATRGGTSIFGYTF.

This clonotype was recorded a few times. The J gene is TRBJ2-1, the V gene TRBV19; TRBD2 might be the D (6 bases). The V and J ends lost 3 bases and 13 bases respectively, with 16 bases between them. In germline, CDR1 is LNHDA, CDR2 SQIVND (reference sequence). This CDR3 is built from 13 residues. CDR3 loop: CASSIDPGTLQFF. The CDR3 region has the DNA TGTGCCAGTAGTATCGATCCCGGGACTTTACAGTTCTTC.